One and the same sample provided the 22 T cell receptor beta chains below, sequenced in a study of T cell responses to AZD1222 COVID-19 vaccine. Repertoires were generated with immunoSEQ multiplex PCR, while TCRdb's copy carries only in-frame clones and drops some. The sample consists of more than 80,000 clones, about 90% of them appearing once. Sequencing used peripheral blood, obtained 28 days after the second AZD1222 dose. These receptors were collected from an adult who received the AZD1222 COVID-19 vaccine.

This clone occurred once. In DNA, the CDR3 is TGTGCCAGCAGCTTAGGAGGGGCGTCGCAAGAGACCCAGTACTTC. The encoded protein is CASSLGGASQETQYF. The V and J genes are TRBV7-3 and TRBJ2-5; D possibly corresponds to TRBD2 (6 bases). Looked up from germline, CDR1 is SGHTA and CDR2 is FQGTGA. CDR3 size: 15 residues. Trimming took off 2 bases at V and 2 bases at J, with 12 bases between the two ends.

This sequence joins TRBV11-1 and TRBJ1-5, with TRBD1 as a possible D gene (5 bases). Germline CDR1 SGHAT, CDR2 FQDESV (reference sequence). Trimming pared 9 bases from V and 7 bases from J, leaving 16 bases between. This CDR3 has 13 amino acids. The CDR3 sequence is CASGTDMGQPQHF. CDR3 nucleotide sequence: TGTGCCAGTGGGACCGACATGGGCCAGCCCCAGCATTTT.

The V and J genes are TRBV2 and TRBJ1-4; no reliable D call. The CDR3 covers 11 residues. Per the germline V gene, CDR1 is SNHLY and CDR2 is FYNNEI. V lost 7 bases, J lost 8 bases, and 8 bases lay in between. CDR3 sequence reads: CASKQEEKLFF. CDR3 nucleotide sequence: TGTGCCAGCAAGCAGGAGGAAAAACTGTTTTTT.

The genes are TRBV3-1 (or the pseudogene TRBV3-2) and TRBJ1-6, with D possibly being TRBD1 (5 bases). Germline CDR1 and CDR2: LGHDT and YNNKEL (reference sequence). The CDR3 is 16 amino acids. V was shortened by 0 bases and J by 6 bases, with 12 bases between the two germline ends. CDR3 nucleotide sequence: TGTGCCAGCAGCCAAGAGGGGCCGTCGGGTAATTCACCCCTCCACTTT. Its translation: CASSQEGPSGNSPLHF.

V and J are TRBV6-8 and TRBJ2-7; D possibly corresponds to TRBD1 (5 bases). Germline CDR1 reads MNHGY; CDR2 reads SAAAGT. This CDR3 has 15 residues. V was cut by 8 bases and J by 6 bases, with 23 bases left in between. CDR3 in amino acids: CASVVQGFFPVEQYF. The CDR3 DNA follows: TGTGCCAGCGTCGTCCAGGGCTTTTTCCCGGTCGAGCAGTACTTC.

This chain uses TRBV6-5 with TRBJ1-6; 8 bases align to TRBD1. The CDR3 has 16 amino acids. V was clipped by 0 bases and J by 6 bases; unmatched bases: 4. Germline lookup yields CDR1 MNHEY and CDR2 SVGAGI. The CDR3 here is CASSYSGQVTNSPLHF. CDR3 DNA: TGTGCCAGCAGTTACTCGGGACAGGTGACTAATTCACCCCTCCACTTT.

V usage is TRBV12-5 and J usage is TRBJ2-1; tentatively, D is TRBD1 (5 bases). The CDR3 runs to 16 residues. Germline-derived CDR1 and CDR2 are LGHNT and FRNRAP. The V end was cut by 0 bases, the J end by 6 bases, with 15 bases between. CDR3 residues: CASGLVQAGRLNEQFF. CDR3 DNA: TGTGCTAGTGGTTTGGTACAGGCAGGTCGGCTCAATGAGCAGTTCTTC.

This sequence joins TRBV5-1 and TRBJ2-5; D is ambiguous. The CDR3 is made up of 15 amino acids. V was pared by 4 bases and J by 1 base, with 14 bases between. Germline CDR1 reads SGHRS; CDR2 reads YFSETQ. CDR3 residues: CASSLPVGTQETQYF. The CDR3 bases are TGCGCCAGCAGCCTCCCCGTGGGAACCCAAGAGACCCAGTACTTC.

In DNA form, the CDR3 reads TGTGCCAGCAGCTCGGAAGGGGGGTCCTACGAGCAGTACTTC. This codes for CASSSEGGSYEQYF. The chain combines TRBV3-1 (or the pseudogene TRBV3-2) with TRBJ2-7; either TRBD1 or TRBD2 may fit D (6 bases each). The germline gives CDR1 LGHDT, CDR2 YNNKEL (reference sequence). V was trimmed by 5 bases and J by 1 base, leaving 12 bases between them. This CDR3 spans 14 amino acids.

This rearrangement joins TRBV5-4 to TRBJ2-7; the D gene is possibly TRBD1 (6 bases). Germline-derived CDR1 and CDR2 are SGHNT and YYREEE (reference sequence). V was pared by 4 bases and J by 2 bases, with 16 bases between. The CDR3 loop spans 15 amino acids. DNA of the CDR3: TGTGCCAGCAGCCCCGATCTGACAGGTACCTACGAGCAGTACTTC. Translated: CASSPDLTGTYEQYF.

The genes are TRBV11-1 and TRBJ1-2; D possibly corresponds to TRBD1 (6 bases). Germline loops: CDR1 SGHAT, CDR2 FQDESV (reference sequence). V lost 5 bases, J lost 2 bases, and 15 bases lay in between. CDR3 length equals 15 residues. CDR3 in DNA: TGTGCCAGCAGCGGCAACAGGGTATCAAACTATGGCTACACCTTC. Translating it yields CASSGNRVSNYGYTF.

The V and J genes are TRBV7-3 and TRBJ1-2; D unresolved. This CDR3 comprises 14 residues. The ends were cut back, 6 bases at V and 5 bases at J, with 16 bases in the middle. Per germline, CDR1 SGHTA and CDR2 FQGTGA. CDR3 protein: CASSSDPSRYGYTF. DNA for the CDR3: TGTGCCAGCAGTTCTGACCCTTCACGATATGGCTACACCTTC.

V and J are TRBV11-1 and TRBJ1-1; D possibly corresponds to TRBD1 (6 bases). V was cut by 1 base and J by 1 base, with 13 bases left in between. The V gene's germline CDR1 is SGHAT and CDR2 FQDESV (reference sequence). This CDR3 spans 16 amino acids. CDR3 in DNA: TGTGCCAGCAGCTTAGGGCAGGGGAGTACGAACACTGAAGCTTTCTTT. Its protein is CASSLGQGSTNTEAFF.

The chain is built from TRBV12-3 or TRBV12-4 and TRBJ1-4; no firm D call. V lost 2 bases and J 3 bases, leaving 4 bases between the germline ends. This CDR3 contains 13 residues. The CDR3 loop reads CASSLPPNEKLFF. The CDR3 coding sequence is TGTGCCAGCAGTTTACCTCCTAATGAAAAACTGTTTTTT.

This CDR3 is CASSLFLGLGGYTF. The CDR3 coding sequence is TGTGCCAGCAGTTTATTTTTAGGGTTGGGCGGCTACACCTTC. The V call is TRBV27, the J call TRBJ1-2; D remains unclear. Deletions cut 1 base from V and 8 bases from J, with 14 bases between. Germline CDR1 and CDR2: MNHEY and SMNVEV (reference sequence). This CDR3 has 14 residues.

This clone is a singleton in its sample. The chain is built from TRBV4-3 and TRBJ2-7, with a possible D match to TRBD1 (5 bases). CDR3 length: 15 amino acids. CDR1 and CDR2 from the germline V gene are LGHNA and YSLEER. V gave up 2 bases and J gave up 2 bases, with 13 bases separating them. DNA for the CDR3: TGCGCCAGCAGCCAAAGCACAGGTGAACCCTACGAGCAGTACTTC. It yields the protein CASSQSTGEPYEQYF.

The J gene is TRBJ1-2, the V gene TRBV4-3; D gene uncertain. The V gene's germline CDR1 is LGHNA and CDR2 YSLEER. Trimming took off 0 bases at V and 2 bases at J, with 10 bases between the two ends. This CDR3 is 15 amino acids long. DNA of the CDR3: TGCGCCAGCAGCCAAGAGTCAGCCCCAAACTATGGCTACACCTTC. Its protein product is CASSQESAPNYGYTF.

In nucleotides, the CDR3 is TGTGCCAGTTTTACAGGGCTGAGAGACACTGAAGCTTTCTTT. Its translation: CASFTGLRDTEAFF. The chain couples TRBV19 to TRBJ1-1, with D possibly matching TRBD1 (6 bases). Germline V gives CDR1 LNHDA, CDR2 SQIVND (reference sequence). The CDR3 sequence is 14 residues long. Trimming removed 8 bases from V and 3 bases from J, with 16 bases in between.

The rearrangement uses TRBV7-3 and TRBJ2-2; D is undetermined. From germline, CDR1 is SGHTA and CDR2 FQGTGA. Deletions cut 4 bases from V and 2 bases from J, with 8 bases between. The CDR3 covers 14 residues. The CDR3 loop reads CASSSMENTGELFF. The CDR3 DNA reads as TGTGCCAGCAGCTCAATGGAAAACACCGGGGAGCTGTTTTTT.

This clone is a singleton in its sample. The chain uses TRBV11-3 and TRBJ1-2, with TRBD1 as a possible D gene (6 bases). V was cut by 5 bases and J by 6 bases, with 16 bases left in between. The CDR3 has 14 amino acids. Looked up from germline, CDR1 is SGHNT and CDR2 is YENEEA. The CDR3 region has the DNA TGTGCCAGCAGCCAACCCGGACAGATTGATGGCTACACCTTC. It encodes CASSQPGQIDGYTF.

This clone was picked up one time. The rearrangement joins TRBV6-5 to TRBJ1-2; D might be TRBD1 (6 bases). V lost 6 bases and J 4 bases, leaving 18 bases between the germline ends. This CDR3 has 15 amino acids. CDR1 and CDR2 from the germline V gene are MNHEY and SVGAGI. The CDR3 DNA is TGTGCCAGCAGACTCTCGGGGGGCGCGGGCTATGGCTACACCTTC. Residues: CASRLSGGAGYGYTF.

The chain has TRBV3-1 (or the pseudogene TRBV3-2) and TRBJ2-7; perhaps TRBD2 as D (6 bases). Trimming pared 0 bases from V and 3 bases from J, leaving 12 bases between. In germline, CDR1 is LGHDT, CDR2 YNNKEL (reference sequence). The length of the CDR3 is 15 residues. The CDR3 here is CASSQDVGEVYEQYF. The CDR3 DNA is TGTGCCAGCAGCCAAGACGTTGGGGAGGTCTACGAGCAGTACTTC.